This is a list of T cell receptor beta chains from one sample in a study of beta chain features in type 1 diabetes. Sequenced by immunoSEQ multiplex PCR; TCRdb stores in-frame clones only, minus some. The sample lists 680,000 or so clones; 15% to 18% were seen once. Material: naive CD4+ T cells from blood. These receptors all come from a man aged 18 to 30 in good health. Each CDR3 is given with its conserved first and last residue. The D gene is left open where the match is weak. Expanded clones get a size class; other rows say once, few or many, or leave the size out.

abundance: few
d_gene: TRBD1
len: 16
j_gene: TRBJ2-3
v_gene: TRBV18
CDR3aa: CASSPPRDRFTDTQYF
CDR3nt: TGTGCCAGCTCACCACCGAGGGACAGGTTCACAGATACGCAGTATTTT

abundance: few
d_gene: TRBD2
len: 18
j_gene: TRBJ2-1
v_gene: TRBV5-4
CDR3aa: CASSPLRTSGSVVNEQFF
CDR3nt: TGTGCCAGCAGCCCTCTGAGGACTAGCGGGAGTGTGGTGAATGAGCAGTTCTTC

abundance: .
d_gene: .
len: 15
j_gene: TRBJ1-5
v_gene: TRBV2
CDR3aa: CASSEPMMGNQPQHF
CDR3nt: TGTGCCAGCAGTGAACCAATGATGGGCAATCAGCCCCAGCATTTT

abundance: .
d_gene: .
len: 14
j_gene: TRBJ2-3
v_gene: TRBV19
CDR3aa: CASSITMPPDTQYF
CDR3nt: TGTGCCAGTAGTATAACCATGCCGCCCGATACGCAGTATTTT

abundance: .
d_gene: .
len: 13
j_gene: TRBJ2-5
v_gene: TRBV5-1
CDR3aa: CASSLQVQETQYF
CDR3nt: TGCGCCAGCAGCTTACAGGTCCAAGAGACCCAGTACTTC

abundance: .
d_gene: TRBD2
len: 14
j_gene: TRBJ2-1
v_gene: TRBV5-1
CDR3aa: CASSLSSGGNEQFF
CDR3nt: TGCGCCAGCAGCTTGAGTAGCGGGGGGAATGAGCAGTTCTTC

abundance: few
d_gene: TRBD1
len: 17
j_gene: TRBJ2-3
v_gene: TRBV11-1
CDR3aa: CASSGGTGRGSTDTQYF
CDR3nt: TGTGCCAGCAGCGGAGGGACAGGCCGAGGTAGCACAGATACGCAGTATTTT

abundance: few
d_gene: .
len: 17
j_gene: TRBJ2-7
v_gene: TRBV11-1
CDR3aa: CASGRYVVEALAFEQYF
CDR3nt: TGTGCCAGCGGACGATACGTAGTGGAGGCTCTCGCTTTCGAGCAGTACTTC

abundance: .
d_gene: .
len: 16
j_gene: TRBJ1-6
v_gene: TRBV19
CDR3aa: CASSISLGRTDSPLHF
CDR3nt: TGTGCCAGTAGTATATCCCTCGGCAGGACAGATTCACCCCTCCACTTT

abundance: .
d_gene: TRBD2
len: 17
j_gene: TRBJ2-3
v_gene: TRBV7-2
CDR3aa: CASSLAGTSGTTDTQYF
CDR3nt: TGTGCCAGCAGCTTAGCCGGGACTAGCGGAACCACAGATACGCAGTATTTT

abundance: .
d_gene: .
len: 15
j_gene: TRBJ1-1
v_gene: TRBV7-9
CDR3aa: CASSLFRLGNTEAFF
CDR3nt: TGTGCCAGCAGCTTATTTCGACTGGGGAACACTGAAGCTTTCTTT

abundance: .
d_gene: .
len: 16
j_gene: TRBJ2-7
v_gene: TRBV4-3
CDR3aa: CASSQDNMLMAYEQYF
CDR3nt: TGCGCCAGCAGCCAAGATAATATGCTAATGGCCTACGAGCAGTACTTC

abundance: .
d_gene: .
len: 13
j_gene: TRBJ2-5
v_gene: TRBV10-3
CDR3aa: CAISYTGTETQYF
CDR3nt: TGTGCCATCAGCTACACAGGGACAGAGACCCAGTACTTC

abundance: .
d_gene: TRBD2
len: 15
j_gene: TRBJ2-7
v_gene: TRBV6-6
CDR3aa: CASSLAGGPGYEQYF
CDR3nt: TGTGCCAGCAGCCTAGCGGGAGGGCCGGGTTACGAGCAGTACTTC

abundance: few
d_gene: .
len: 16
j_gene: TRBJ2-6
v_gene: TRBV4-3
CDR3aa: CASSRWGPSGANVLTF
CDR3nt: TGCGCCAGCAGCCGATGGGGGCCCTCTGGGGCCAACGTCCTGACTTTC

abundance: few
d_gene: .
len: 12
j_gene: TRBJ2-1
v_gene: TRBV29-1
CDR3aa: CSVVVGSNEQFF
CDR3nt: TGCAGCGTTGTGGTAGGGAGCAATGAGCAGTTCTTC

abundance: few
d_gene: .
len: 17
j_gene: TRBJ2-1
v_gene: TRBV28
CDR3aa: CASSLGGSGESYNEQFF
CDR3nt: TGTGCCAGCAGTTTGGGGGGTAGCGGTGAGAGCTACAATGAGCAGTTCTTC

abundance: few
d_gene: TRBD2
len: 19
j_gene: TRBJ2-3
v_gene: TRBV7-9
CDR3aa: CASQRERWSSGADTDTQYF
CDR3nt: TGTGCCAGCCAGCGAGAACGATGGTCTAGCGGGGCCGACACAGATACGCAGTATTTT

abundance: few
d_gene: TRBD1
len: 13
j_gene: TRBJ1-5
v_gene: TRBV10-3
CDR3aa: CAIRDRDNQPQHF
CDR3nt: TGTGCCATCAGGGACAGGGACAATCAGCCCCAGCATTTT

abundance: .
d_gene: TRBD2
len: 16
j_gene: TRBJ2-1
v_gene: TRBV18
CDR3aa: CASSPLGTSGSNEQFF
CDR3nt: TGTGCCAGCTCACCACTCGGGACTAGCGGGAGCAATGAGCAGTTCTTC

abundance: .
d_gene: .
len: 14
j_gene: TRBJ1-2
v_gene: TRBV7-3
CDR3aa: CASSLSPDLYGYTF
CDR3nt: TGTGCCAGCAGCCTTTCCCCCGACCTCTATGGCTACACCTTC

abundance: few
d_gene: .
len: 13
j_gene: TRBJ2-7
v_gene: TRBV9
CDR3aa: CASSPQGLHEQYF
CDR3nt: TGTGCCAGCAGCCCCCAGGGGTTACACGAGCAGTACTTC

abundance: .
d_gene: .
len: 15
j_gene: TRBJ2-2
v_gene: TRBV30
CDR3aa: CAWSVPGKGTGELFF
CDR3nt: TGTGCCTGGAGTGTTCCCGGGAAGGGGACCGGGGAGCTGTTTTTT

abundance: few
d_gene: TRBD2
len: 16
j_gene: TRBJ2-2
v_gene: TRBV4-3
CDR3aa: CASSHFPAGNTGELFF
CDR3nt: TGCGCCAGCAGCCATTTCCCAGCGGGAAACACCGGGGAGCTGTTTTTT

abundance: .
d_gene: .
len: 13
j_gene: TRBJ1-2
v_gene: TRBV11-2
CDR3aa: CASRQTGSYGYTF
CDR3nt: TGTGCCAGCAGACAAACGGGGAGCTATGGCTACACCTTC

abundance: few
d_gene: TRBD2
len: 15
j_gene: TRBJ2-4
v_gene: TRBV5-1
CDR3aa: CASSLARTSGSSQYF
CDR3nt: TGCGCCAGCAGCTTGGCCAGGACTAGCGGGTCGTCCCAGTACTTC

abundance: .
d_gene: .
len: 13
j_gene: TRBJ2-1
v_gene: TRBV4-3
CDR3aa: CTSSQEIHSIGFF
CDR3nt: TGCACCAGCAGCCAAGAAATCCACTCGATTGGGTTCTTC

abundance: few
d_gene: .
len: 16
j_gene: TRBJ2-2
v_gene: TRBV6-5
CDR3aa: CASSYSPDRNTGELFF
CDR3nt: TGTGCCAGCAGTTACTCCCCTGACAGGAACACCGGGGAGCTGTTTTTT

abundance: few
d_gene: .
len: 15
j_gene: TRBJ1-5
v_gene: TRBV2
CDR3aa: CASSEARGRNQPQHF
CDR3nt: TGTGCCAGCAGTGAAGCGCGTGGAAGAAATCAGCCCCAGCATTTT

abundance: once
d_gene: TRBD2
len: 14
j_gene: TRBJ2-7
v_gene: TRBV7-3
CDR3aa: CASSLTSGAYEQYF
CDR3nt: TGTGCCAGCAGCTTGACTAGCGGGGCGTACGAGCAGTACTTC

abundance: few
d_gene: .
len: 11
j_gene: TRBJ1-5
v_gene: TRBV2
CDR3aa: CASSLNQPQHF
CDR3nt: TGTGCCAGCAGTCTAAATCAGCCCCAGCATTTT

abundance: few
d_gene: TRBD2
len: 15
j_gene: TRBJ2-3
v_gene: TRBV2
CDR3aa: CASSLLAGGRNTQYF
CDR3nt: TGTGCCAGCAGTTTACTAGCGGGGGGGCGTAATACGCAGTATTTT

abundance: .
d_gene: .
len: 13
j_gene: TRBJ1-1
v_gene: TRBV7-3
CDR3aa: CASSLQGYTEAFF
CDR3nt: TGTGCCAGCAGCTTACAGGGGTACACTGAAGCTTTCTTT

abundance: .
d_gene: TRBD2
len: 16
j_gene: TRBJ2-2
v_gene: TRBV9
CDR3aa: CASSVVLAGNTGELFF
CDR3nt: TGTGCCAGCAGCGTAGTACTAGCGGGGAACACCGGGGAGCTGTTTTTT

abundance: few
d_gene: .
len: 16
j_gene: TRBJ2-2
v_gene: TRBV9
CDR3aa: CASSVAKSTNTGELFF
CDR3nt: TGTGCCAGCAGCGTAGCTAAGTCCACGAACACCGGGGAGCTGTTTTTT

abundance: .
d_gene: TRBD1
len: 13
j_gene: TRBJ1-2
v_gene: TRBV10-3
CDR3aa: CAISRTGGDGYTF
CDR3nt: TGTGCCATCAGTAGGACAGGGGGAGATGGCTACACCTTC

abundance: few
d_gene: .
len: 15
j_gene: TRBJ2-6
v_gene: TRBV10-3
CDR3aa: CAARGGGFGANVLTF
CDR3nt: TGTGCCGCCCGAGGGGGGGGATTTGGGGCCAACGTCCTGACTTTC

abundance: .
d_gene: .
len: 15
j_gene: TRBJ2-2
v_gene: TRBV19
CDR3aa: CASSIDTRRTGELFF
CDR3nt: TGTGCCAGTAGTATAGATACCAGACGCACCGGGGAGCTGTTTTTT

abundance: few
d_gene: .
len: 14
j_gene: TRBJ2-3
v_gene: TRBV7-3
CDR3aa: CASTLEGRLDTQYF
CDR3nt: TGTGCCAGCACCCTGGAGGGGCGCTTAGATACGCAGTATTTT

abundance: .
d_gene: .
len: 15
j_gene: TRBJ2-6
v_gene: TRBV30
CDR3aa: CAWGRGLSGANVLTF
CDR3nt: TGTGCCTGGGGGCGGGGTCTCTCTGGGGCCAACGTCCTGACTTTC

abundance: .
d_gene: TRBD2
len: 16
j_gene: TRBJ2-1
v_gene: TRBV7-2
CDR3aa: CASSSQGTSGYNEQFF
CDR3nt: TGTGCCAGCAGCTCGCAGGGGACTAGCGGTTATAATGAGCAGTTCTTC

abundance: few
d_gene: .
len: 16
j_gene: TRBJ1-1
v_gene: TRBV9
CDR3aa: CASSGEWGNMNTEAFF
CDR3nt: TGTGCCAGCAGCGGGGAGTGGGGGAACATGAACACTGAAGCTTTCTTT

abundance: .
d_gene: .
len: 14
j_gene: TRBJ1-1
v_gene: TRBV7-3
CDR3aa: CASSPSPPPGEAFF
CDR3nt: TGTGCCAGCAGCCCATCTCCCCCGCCAGGGGAAGCTTTCTTT

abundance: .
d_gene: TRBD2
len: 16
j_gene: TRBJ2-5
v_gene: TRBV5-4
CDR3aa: CASSLMEAGPQETQYF
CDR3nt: TGTGCCAGCAGCTTGATGGAAGCGGGGCCACAAGAGACCCAGTACTTC

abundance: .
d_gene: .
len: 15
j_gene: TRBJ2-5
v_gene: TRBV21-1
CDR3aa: CASSKGGLCQETQYF
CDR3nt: TGTGCCAGCAGCAAAGGAGGACTGTGCCAAGAGACCCAGTACTTC

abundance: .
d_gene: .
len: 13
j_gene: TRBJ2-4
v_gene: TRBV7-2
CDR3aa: CASSLRENGIQYF
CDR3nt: TGTGCCAGCAGCTTAAGGGAAAATGGCATTCAGTACTTC

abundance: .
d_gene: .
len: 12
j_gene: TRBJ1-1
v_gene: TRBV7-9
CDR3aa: CASSLGNSEAFF
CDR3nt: TGTGCCAGCAGCTTAGGTAACTCTGAAGCTTTCTTT

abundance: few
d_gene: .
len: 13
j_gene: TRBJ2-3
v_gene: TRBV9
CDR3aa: CASSVPGTDTQYF
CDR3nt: TGTGCCAGCAGCGTACCGGGGACAGATACGCAGTATTTT

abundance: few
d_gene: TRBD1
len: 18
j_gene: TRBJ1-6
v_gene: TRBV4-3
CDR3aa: CASSQVLPTGTGVSPLHF
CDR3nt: TGCGCCAGCAGCCAAGTTCTCCCAACCGGGACAGGGGTTTCACCCCTCCACTTT

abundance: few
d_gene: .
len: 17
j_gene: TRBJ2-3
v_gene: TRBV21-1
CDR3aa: CASSKPRGGLGTDTQYF
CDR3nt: TGTGCCAGCAGCAAACCGCGGGGGGGCCTTGGCACAGATACGCAGTATTTT

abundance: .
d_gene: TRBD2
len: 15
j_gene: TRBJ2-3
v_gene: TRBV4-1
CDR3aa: CASSQVGGGTDTQYF
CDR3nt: TGCGCCAGCAGCCAAGTGGGAGGGGGCACAGATACGCAGTATTTT

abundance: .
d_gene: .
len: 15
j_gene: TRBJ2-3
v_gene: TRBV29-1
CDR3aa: CSVGPEDRSTDTQYF
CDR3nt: TGCAGCGTTGGCCCCGAGGACAGAAGCACAGATACGCAGTATTTT

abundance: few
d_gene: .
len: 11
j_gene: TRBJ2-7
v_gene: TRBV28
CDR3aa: CASRGGDLQYF
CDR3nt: TGTGCCAGCAGGGGGGGAGACCTCCAGTACTTC

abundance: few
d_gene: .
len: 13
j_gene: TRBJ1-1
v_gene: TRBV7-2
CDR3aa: CASNDSGWTEAFF
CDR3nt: TGTGCCAGCAACGACAGCGGTTGGACTGAAGCTTTCTTT